Listed below are T cell receptor beta chains from one sample, sequenced in a study of blood T cells in healthy people across ages. From the 5' RACE reads, TCRdb called clonotypes with MiXCR, one entry per CDR3 protein. The sample gives about 800,000 distinct CDR3 sequences, roughly 25% of which show up once; 3% to 4% is in the top ten. The same data also contributed to another study, on T cells of mothers and their children.

Input material: blood. The receptors were sampled from a boy aged 5 to 17 in good health. Both conserved end residues are part of each CDR3. The D gene is left open where the match is weak. Clone size is shown for a subset of rows, as once, few, many or a class of expanded clone.

- | few | TRBJ2-1 | TRBV30 | CAWSPSGLSSYNEQFF | TGTGCCTGGAGTCCATCGGGACTGAGCTCCTACAATGAGCAGTTCTTC
- | few | TRBJ2-4 | TRBV5-1 | CASSRMEGLTKNIQYF | TGCGCCAGCAGCCGCATGGAGGGATTGACCAAAAACATTCAGTACTTC
TRBD2 | few | TRBJ2-5 | TRBV7-2 | CASSTLAGGPGEQYF | TGTGCCAGCAGCACCTTAGCGGGGGGGCCTGGGGAGCAGTACTTC
TRBD2 | - | TRBJ2-5 | TRBV7-9 | CACSAVRGGWQETQYF | TGTGCCTGCAGCGCCGTGCGGGGGGGCTGGCAAGAGACCCAGTACTTC
- | few | TRBJ1-2 | TRBV6-5 | CASSYSVRNYGYTF | TGTGCCAGCAGTTACTCGGTCAGAAACTATGGCTACACCTTC
TRBD2 | - | TRBJ2-1 | TRBV29-1 | CSVRTPSGRRKNEQFF | TGCAGCGTTAGAACCCCTAGCGGGAGAAGGAAAAATGAGCAGTTCTTC
- | few | TRBJ1-2 | TRBV2 | CASSMGRGYTF | TGTGCCAGCAGTATGGGCAGGGGCTACACCTTC
- | - | TRBJ2-4 | TRBV20-1 | CSAYPSSLVKNIQYF | TGCAGTGCCTATCCAAGCAGTCTCGTCAAAAACATTCAGTACTTC
TRBD1 | - | TRBJ2-1 | TRBV7-3 | CASSGGQGNEQFF | TGTGCCAGCAGCGGGGGACAGGGGAATGAGCAGTTCTTC
- | - | TRBJ1-2 | TRBV6-1 | CASSERAAGPGGYTF | TGTGCCAGCAGTGAACGGGCGGCAGGCCCGGGGGGCTACACCTTC
- | few | TRBJ2-4 | TRBV28 | CASSSRGIAKNIQYF | TGTGCCAGCAGTTCCCGAGGGATAGCCAAAAACATTCAGTACTTC
TRBD1 | few | TRBJ1-1 | TRBV5-1 | CASSPGTGVGTEAFF | TGCGCCAGCAGCCCCGGGACAGGGGTAGGAACTGAAGCTTTCTTT
- | few | TRBJ1-6 | TRBV6-5 | CASSYSDLSTGAYSSPLHF | TGTGCCAGCAGTTACTCCGACCTTTCAACGGGCGCCTATAGTTCACCCCTCCACTTT
- | - | TRBJ2-3 | TRBV29-1 | CSVEDLDRVEDTQYF | TGCAGCGTTGAAGATCTGGATAGGGTGGAAGATACGCAGTATTTT
- | few | TRBJ1-2 | TRBV3-1 | CASSQGLRDPYGYTF | TGTGCCAGCAGCCAAGGGCTTCGGGATCCCTATGGCTACACCTTC
- | - | TRBJ2-3 | TRBV9 | CASSVEAGRTDTQYF | TGTGCCAGCAGCGTAGAAGCAGGGCGAACAGATACGCAGTATTTT
- | - | TRBJ2-5 | TRBV28 | CASSPTDFGETQYF | TGTGCCAGCAGTCCGACGGATTTTGGGGAGACCCAGTACTTC
TRBD2 | few | TRBJ2-2 | TRBV10-3 | CAISLAGNTGELFF | TGTGCCATCTCCCTAGCGGGGAACACCGGGGAGCTGTTTTTT
TRBD1 | - | TRBJ1-6 | TRBV28 | CASSSQDFDRAFSPLHF | TGTGCCAGCAGTTCTCAAGATTTTGACAGGGCATTTTCACCCCTCCACTTT
- | few | TRBJ1-1 | TRBV6-5 | CASSYLMNTEAFF | TGTGCCAGCAGTTACCTCATGAACACTGAAGCTTTCTTT
- | few | TRBJ1-2 | TRBV9 | CASSETGQTQVGYTF | TGTGCCAGCAGTGAGACAGGCCAAACCCAAGTCGGCTACACCTTC
- | - | TRBJ1-5 | TRBV6-5 | CASSYGGKNQPQHF | TGTGCCAGCAGTTACGGGGGGAAGAATCAGCCCCAGCATTTT
- | few | TRBJ1-2 | TRBV7-9 | CASSPPVGRLRYGYTF | TGTGCCAGCAGCCCCCCCGTGGGACGTCTGCGTTATGGCTACACCTTC
- | - | TRBJ2-5 | TRBV20-1 | CSARGTANLGTQYF | TGCAGTGCTAGGGGGACTGCTAACCTCGGGACCCAGTACTTC
- | few | TRBJ2-2 | TRBV21-1 | CASKASQMGTGELFF | TGTGCCAGCAAGGCGAGCCAAATGGGCACCGGGGAGCTGTTTTTT
TRBD1 | - | TRBJ1-1 | TRBV6-2/TRBV6-3 | CVSKKTGGNTEAFF | TGTGTCAGCAAAAAAACAGGGGGGAACACTGAAGCTTTCTTT
- | - | TRBJ2-3 | TRBV3-1 | CASSHVDTQYF | TGTGCCAGCAGCCATGTGGATACGCAGTATTTT
- | - | TRBJ2-1 | TRBV5-4 | CASRRKQTRGGNEQFF | TGTGCCAGCAGACGTAAACAAACCAGGGGCGGCAATGAGCAGTTCTTC
- | - | TRBJ2-7 | TRBV6-5 | CASSYSKGSSYEQYF | TGTGCCAGCAGTTACTCGAAGGGGTCAAGCTACGAGCAGTACTTC